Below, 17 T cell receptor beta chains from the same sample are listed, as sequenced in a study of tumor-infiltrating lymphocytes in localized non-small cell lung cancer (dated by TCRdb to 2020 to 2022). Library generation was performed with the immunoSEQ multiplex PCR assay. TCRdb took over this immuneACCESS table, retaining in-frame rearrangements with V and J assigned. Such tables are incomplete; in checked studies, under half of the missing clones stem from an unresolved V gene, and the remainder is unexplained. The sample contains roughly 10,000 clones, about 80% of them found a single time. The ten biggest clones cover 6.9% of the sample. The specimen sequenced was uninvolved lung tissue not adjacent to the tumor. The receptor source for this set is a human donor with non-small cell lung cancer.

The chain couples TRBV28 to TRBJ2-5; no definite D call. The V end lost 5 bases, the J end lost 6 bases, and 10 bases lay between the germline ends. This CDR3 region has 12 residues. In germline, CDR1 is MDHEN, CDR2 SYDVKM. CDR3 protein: CASSIPHQTQYF. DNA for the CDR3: TGTGCCAGCAGTATTCCCCATCAGACCCAGTACTTC.

The CDR3 reads CASSPLGRLTLTGELFF. The CDR3 DNA is TGTGCCAGCAGCCCCCTGGGGCGGCTTACCCTTACCGGGGAGCTGTTTTTT. The gene calls are TRBV28 and TRBJ2-2, with a weak D call TRBD1 (5 bases). Deletions cut 6 bases from V and 5 bases from J, with 22 bases between. The CDR3 contains 17 residues. Germline V gene data show CDR1 as MDHEN and CDR2 as SYDVKM. Full variable domain (outside the CDR3, taken from reference TRBV28 and TRBJ2-2): DVKVTQSSRYLVKRTGEKVFLECVQDMDHENMFWYRQDPGLGLRLIYFSYDVKMKEKGDIPEGYSVSREKKERFSLILESASTNQTSMYLCASSPLGRLTLTGELFFGEGSRLTVL.

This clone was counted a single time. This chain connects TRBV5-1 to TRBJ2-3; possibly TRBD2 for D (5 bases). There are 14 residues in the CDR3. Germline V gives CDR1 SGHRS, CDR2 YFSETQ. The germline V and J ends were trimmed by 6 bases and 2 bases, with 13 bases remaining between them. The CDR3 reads CASTPERVTDTQYF. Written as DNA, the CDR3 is TGCGCCAGCACCCCCGAGAGGGTCACAGATACGCAGTATTTT.

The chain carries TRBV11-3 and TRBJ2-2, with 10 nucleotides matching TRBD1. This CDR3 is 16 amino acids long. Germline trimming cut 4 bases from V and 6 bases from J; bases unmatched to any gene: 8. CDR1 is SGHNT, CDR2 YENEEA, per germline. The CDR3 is CASSSGTGEFPGELFF. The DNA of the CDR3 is TGTGCCAGCAGCTCCGGGACAGGGGAGTTTCCCGGGGAGCTGTTTTTT.

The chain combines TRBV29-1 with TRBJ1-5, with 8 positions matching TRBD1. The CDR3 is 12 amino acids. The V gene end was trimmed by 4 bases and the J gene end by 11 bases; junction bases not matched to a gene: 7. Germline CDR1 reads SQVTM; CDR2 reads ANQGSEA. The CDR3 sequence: CSVGTGLSAQHF. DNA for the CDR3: TGCAGCGTTGGGACAGGGTTGTCGGCCCAGCATTTT.

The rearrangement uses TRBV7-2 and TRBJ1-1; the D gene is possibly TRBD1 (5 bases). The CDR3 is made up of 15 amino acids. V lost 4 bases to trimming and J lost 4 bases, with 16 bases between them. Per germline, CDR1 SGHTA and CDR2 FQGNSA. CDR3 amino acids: CASSSIGQLGTEAFF. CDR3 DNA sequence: TGTGCCAGCAGCTCCATAGGACAATTAGGCACTGAAGCTTTCTTT.

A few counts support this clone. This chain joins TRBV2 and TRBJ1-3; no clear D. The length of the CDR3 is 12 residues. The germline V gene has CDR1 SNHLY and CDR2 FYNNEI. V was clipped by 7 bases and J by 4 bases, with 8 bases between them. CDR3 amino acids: CASTLQGNTIYF. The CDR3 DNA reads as TGTGCCAGCACTCTCCAGGGAAACACCATATATTTT.

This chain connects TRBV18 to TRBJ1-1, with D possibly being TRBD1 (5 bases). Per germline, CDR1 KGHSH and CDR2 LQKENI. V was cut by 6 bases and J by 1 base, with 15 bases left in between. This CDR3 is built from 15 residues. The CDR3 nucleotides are TGTGCCAGCTCCCATTCTCAGGGCGAGAACACTGAAGCTTTCTTT. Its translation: CASSHSQGENTEAFF.

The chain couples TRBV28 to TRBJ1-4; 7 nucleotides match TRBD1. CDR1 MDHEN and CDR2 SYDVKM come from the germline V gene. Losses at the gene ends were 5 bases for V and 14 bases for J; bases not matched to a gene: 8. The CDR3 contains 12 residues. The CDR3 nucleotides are TGTGCCAGCAGTCCTCCCAGGGGACAGCTGTTTTTT. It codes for CASSPPRGQLFF.

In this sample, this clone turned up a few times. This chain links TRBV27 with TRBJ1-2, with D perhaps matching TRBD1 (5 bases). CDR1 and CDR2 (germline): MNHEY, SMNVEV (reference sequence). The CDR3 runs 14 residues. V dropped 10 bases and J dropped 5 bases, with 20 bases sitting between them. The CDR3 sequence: CATKGVQGKYGYTF. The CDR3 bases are TGTGCCACCAAAGGGGTGCAGGGAAAGTATGGCTACACCTTC.

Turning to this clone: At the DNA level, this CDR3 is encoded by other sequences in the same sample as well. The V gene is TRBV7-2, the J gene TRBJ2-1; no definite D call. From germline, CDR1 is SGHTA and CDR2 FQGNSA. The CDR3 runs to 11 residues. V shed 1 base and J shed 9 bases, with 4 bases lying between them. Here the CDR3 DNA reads TGTGCCAGCAGCTTAGGGTCTGAGCAGTTCTTC. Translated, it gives CASSLGSEQFF.

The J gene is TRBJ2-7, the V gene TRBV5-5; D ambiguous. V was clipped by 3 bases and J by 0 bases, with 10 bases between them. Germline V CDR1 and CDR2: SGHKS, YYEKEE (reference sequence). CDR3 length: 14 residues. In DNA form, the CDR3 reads TGTGCCAGCAGCTATTCAAGAACCTCCTACGAGCAGTACTTC. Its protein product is CASSYSRTSYEQYF.

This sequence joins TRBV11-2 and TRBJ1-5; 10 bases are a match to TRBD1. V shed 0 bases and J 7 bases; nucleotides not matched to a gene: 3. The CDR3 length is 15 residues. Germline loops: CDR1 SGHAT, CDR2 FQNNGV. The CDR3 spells CASSLETGGVQPQHF. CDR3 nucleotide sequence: TGTGCCAGCAGCTTAGAGACAGGGGGCGTCCAGCCCCAGCATTTT.

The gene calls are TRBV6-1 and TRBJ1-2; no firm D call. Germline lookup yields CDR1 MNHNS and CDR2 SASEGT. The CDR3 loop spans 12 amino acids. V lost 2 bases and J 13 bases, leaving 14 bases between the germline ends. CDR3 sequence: CASSEFRHLPTF. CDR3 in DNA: TGTGCCAGCAGTGAATTTAGACACCTACCCACCTTC.

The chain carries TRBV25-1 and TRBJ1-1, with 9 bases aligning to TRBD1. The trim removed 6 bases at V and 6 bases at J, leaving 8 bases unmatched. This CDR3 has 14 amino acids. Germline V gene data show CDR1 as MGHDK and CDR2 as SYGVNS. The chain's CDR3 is CASRKDRGRAEAFF. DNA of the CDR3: TGTGCCAGCAGGAAGGACAGGGGTCGGGCTGAAGCTTTCTTT.

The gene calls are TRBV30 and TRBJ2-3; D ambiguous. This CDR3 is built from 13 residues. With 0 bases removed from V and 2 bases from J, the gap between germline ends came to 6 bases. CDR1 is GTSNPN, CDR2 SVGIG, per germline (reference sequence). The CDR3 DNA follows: TGTGCCTGGAGTGTTGGACCCACAGATACGCAGTATTTT. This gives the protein CAWSVGPTDTQYF.

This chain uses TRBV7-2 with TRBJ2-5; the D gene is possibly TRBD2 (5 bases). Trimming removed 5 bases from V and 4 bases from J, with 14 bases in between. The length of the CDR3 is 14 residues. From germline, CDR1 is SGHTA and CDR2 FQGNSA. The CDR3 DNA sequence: TGTGCCAGCAGCCTTTTTCGGGAAGGAGAGACCCAGTACTTC. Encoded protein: CASSLFREGETQYF.